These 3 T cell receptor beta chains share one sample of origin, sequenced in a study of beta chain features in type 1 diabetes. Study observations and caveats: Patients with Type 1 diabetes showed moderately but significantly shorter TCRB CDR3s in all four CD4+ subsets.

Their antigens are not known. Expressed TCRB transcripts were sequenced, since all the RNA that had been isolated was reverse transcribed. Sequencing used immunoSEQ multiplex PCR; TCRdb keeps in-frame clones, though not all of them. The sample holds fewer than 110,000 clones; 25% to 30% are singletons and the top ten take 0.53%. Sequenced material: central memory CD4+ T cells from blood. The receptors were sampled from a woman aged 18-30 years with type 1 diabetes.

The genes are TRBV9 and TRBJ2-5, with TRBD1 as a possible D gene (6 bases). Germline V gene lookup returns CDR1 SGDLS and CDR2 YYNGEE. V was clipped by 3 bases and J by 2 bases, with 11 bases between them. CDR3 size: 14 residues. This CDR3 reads CASSGRQAQETQYF. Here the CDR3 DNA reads TGTGCCAGCAGCGGCCGACAGGCACAAGAGACCCAGTACTTC.

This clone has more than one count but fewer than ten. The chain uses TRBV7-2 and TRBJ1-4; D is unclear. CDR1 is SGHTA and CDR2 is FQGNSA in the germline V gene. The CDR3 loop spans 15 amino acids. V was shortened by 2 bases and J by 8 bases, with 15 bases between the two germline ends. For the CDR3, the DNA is TGTGCCAGCAGCTTATTGATGGGCGCGGGCGAAAAACTGTTTTTT. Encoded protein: CASSLLMGAGEKLFF.

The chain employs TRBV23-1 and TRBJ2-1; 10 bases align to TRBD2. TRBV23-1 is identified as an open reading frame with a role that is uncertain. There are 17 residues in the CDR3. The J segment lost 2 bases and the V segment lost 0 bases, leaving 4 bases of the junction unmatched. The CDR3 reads CASSQSRTSGTYNEQFF. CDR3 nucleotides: TGCGCCAGCAGTCAATCGCGTACTAGCGGGACCTACAATGAGCAGTTCTTC.